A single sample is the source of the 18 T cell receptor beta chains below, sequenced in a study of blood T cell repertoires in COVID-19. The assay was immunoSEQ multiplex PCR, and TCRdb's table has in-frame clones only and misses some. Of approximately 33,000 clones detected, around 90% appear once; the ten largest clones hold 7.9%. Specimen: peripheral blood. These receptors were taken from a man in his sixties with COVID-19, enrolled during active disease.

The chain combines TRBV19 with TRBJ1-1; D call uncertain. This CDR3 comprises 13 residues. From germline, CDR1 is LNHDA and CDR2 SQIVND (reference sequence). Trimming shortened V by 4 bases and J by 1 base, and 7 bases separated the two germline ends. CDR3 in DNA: TGTGCCAGTAGTAAACGCGAGAACACTGAAGCTTTCTTT. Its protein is CASSKRENTEAFF.

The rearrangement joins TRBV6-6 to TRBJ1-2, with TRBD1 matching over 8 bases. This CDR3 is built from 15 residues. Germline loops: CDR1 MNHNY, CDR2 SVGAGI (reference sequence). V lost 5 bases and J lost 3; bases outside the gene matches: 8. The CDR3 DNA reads TGTGCCAGCAGTGACGACAGGGGTTGGGACTATGGCTACACCTTC. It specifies CASSDDRGWDYGYTF.

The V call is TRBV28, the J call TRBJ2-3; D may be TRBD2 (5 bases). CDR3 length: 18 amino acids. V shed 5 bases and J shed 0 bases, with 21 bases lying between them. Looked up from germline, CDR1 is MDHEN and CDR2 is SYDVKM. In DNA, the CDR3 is TGTGCCAGCAGTGCTTTTGGACGGAGGTTTACTAGCACAGATACGCAGTATTTT. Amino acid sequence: CASSAFGRRFTSTDTQYF.

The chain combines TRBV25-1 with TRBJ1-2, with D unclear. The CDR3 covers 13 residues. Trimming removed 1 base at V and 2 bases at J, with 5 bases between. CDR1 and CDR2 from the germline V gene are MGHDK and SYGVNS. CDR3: CASSELINYGYTF. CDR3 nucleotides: TGTGCCAGCAGTGAATTAATCAACTATGGCTACACCTTC.

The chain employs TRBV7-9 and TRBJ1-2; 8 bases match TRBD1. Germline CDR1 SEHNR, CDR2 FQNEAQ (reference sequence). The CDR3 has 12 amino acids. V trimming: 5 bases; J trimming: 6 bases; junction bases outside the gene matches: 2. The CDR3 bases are TGTGCCAGCAGCGCGGACAGGGATGGCTACACCTTC. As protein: CASSADRDGYTF. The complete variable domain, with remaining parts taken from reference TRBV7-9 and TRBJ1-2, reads DTGVSQNPRHKITKRGQNVTFRCDPISEHNRLYWYRQTLGQGPEFLTYFQNEAQLEKSRLLSDRFSAERPKGSFSTLEIQRTEQGDSAMYLCASSADRDGYTFGSGTRLTVV.

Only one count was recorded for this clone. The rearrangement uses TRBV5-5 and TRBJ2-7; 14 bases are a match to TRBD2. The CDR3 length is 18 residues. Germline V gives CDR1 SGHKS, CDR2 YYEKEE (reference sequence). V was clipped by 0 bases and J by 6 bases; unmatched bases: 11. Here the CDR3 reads CASSLVFGTSGSGPEQYF. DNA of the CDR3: TGTGCCAGCAGCTTGGTGTTCGGGACTAGCGGGAGTGGACCCGAGCAGTACTTC.

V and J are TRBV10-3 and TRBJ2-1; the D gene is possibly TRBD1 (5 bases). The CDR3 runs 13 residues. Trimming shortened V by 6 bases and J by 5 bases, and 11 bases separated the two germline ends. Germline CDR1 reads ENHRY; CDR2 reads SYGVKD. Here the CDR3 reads CAIRRGNDNEQFF. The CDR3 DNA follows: TGTGCCATCAGAAGGGGAAACGACAATGAGCAGTTCTTC.

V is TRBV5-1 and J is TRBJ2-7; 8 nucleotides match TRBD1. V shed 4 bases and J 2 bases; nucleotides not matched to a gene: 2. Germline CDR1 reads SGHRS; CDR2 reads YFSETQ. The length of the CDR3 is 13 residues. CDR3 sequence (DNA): TGCGCCAGCAGCGACAGGGGCGCCTACGAGCAGTACTTC. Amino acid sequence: CASSDRGAYEQYF. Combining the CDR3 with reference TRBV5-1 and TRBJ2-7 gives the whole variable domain KAGVTQTPRYLIKTRGQQVTLSCSPISGHRSVSWYQQTPGQGLQFLFEYFSETQRNKGNFPGRFSGRQFSNSRSEMNVSTLELGDSALYLCASSDRGAYEQYFGPGTRLTVT.

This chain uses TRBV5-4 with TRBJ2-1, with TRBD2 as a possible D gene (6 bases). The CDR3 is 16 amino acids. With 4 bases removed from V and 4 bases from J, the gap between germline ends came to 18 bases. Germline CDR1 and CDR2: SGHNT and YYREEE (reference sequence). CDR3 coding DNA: TGTGCCAGCAGCAGAACCGGGACTCCAGAGTACAATGAGCAGTTCTTC. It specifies CASSRTGTPEYNEQFF.

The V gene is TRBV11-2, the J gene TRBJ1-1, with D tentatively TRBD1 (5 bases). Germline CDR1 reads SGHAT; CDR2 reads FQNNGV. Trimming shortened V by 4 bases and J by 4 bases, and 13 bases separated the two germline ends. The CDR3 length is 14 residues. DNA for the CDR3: TGTGCCAGCAGCTATATGGGGGGAGGCACTGAAGCTTTCTTT. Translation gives CASSYMGGGTEAFF.

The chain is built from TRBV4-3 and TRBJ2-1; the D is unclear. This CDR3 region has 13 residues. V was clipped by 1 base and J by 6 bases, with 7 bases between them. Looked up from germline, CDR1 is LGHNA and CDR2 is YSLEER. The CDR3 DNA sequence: TGCGCCAGCAGCCAAGTTGAGGCCAATGAGCAGTTCTTC. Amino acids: CASSQVEANEQFF.

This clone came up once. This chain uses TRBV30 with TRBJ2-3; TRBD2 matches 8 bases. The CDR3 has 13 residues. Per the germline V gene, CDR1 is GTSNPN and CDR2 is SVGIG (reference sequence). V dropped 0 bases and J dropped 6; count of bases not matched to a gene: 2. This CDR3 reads CAWSVREGDTQYF. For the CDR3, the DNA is TGTGCCTGGAGTGTCCGGGAGGGGGATACGCAGTATTTT.

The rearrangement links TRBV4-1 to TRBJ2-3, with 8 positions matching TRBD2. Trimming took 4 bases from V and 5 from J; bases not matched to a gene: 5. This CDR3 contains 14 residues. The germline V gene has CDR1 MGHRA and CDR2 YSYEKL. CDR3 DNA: TGCGCCAGCAGCCTCGAGCGGGAGAGAGATACGCAGTATTTT. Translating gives CASSLERERDTQYF.

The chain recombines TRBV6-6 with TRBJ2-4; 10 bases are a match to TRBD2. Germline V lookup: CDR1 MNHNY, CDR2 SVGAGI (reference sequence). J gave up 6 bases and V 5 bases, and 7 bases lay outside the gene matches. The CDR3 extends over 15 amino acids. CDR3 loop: CASSITSGILNIQYF. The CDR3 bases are TGTGCCAGCAGTATCACTAGCGGGATTTTAAACATTCAGTACTTC.

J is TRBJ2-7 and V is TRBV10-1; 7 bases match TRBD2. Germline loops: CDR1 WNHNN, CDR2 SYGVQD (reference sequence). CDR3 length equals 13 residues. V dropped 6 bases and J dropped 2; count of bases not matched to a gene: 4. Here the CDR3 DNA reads TGCGCCAGCAGCCCAGCGGGGACCTACGAGCAGTACTTC. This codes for CASSPAGTYEQYF.

CDR3 DNA: TGTGCCAGCAGTACTACTAGCGGGGAGTTTAAAGATACGCAGTATTTT. Protein product: CASSTTSGEFKDTQYF. J is TRBJ2-3 and V is TRBV27; 10 bases are a match to TRBD2. Germline loops: CDR1 MNHEY, CDR2 SMNVEV (reference sequence). The CDR3 totals 16 residues. Trimming took 5 bases from V and 5 from J; bases not matched to a gene: 10.

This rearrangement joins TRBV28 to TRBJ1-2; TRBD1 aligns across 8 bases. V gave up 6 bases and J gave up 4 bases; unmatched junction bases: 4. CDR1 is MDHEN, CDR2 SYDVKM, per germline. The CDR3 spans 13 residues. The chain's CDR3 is CASSRTGTYGYTF. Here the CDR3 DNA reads TGTGCCAGCAGCCGGACAGGGACCTATGGCTACACCTTC.

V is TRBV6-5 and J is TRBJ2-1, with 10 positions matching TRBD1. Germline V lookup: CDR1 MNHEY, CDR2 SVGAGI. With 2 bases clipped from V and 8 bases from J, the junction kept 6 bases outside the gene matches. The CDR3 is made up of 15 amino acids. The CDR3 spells CASSYGGQGNYEQFF. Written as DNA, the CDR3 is TGTGCCAGCAGTTACGGGGGACAGGGGAATTATGAGCAGTTCTTC.